The clone carrying this TCR beta chain has ten or more counts. The repertoire was sequenced with immunoSEQ multiplex PCR; TCRdb's copy has only in-frame clones and lacks some. The repertoire holds 330,000 or so clones, roughly 88% seen once, with over 4.5% in the top ten. This entry belongs to a study of blood T cell repertoires in COVID-19. Study context: Sites across the United States, Italy and Spain contributed samples from acute and convalescent COVID-19.

Germline assignment: CDR1 SGHRS and CDR2 YFSETQ. Trimming cost V 6 bases and J 5 bases; bases outside gene matches: 7. The CDR3 is made up of 14 amino acids. Resolution of symptoms, clearance, or two negative PCRs was present in recovered Cohort 3 donors. The sample comprised PBMCs or T cells enriched from blood (not recorded which). V is TRBV5-1 and J is TRBJ2-7, with TRBD1 matching over 11 bases. This TCR came from a man aged 25 to 40 who had recovered from COVID-19. CDR3 bases: TGCGCCAGCAAGGACAGGGGGCAAGGGGACGAGCAGTACTTC. Its protein is CASKDRGQGDEQYF.